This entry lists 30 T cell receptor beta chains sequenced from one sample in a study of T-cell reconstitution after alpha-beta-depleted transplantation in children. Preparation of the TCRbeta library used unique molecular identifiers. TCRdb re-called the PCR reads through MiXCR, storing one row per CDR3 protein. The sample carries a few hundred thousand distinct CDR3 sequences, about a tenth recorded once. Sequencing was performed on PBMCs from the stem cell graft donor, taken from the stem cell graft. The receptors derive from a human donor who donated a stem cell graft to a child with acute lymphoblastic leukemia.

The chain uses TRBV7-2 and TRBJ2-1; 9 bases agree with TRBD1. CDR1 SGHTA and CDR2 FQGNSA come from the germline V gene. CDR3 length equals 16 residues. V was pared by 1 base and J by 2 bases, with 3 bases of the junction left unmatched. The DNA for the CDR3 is TGTGCCAGCAGCTTAGGGGGACAGGGAACCTACAATGAGCAGTTCTTC. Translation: CASSLGGQGTYNEQFF. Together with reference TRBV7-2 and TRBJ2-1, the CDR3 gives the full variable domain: GAGVSQSPSNKVTEKGKDVELRCDPISGHTALYWYRQSLGQGLEFLIYFQGNSAPDKSGLPSDRFSAERTGGSVSTLTIQRTQQEDSAVYLCASSLGGQGTYNEQFFGPGTRLTVL.

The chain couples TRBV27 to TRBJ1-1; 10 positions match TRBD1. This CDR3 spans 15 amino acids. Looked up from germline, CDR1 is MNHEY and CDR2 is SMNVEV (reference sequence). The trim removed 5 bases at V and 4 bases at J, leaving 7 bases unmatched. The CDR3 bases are TGTGCCAGCAGTCGGCTTAGGACAGGGGGCACTGAAGCTTTCTTT. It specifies CASSRLRTGGTEAFF.

The CDR3: CASSLEHLTGAGGETQYF. As DNA, the CDR3 is TGCGCCAGCAGCTTGGAGCACCTTACAGGGGCAGGAGGGGAGACCCAGTACTTC. The chain uses TRBV5-1 and TRBJ2-5; the D gene is possibly TRBD1 (7 bases). The ends were cut back, 0 bases at V and 5 bases at J, with 23 bases in the middle. CDR1 and CDR2 (germline): SGHRS, YFSETQ. The length of the CDR3 is 18 residues.

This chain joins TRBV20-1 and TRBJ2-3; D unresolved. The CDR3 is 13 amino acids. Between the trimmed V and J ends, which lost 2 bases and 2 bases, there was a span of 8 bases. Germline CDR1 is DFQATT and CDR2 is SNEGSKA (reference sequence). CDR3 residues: CSARTTHTDTQYF. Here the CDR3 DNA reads TGCAGTGCTAGAACCACACACACAGATACGCAGTATTTT.

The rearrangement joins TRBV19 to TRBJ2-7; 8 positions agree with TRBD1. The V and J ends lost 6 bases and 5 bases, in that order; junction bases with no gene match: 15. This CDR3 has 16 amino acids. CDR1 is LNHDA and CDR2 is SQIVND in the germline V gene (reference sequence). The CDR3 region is CASRRTDRAVLNEQYF. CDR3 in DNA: TGTGCCAGTAGGAGGACGGACAGGGCAGTTTTGAACGAGCAGTACTTC.

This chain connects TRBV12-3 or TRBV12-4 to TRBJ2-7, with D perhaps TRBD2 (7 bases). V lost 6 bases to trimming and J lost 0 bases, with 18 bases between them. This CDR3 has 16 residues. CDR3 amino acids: CASRGASGASSYEQYF. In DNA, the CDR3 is TGTGCCAGCAGGGGGGCTAGCGGAGCTAGCTCCTACGAGCAGTACTTC.

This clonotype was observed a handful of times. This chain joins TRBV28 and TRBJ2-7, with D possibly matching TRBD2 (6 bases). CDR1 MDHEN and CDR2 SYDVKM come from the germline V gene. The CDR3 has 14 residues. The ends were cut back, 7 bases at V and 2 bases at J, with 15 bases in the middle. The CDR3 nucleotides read TGTGCCAGCATCTCAGCGGGTCCTCCCTACGAGCAGTACTTC. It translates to CASISAGPPYEQYF.

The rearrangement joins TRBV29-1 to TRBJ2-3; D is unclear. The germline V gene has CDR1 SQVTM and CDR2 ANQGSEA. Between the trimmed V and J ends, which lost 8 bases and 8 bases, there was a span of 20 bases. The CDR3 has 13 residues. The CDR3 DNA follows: TGCAGCCATGTCGGATCCGCTGCTGGTACGCAGTATTTT. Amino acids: CSHVGSAAGTQYF.

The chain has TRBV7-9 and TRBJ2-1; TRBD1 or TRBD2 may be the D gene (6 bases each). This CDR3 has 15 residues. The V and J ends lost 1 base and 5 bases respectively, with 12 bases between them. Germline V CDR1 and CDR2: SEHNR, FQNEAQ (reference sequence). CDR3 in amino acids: CASSLGGGLDNEQFF. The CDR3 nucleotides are TGTGCCAGCAGCTTAGGAGGGGGACTGGACAATGAGCAGTTCTTC.

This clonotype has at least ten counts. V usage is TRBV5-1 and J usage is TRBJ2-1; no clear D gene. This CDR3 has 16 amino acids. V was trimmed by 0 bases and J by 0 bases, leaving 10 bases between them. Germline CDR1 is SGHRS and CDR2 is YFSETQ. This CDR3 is CASSLESGHSYNEQFF. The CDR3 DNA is TGCGCCAGCAGCTTGGAGTCGGGCCACTCCTACAATGAGCAGTTCTTC.

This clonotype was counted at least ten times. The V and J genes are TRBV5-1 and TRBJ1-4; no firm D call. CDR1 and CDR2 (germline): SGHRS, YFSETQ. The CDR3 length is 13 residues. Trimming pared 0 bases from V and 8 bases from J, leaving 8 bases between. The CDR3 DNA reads TGCGCCAGCAGCTTGGGCTTCCGGGAAAAACTGTTTTTT. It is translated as CASSLGFREKLFF.

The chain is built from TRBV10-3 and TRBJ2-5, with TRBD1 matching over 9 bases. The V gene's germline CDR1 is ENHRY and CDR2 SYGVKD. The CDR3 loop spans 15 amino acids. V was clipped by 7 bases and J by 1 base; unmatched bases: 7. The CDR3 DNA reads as TGTGCCATCAAGCCGGGACAGGGTGTCCAAGAGACCCAGTACTTC. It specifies CAIKPGQGVQETQYF.

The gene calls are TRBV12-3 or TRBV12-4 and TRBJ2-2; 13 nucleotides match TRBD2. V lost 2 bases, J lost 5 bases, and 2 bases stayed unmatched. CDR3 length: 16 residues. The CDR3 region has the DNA TGTGCCAGCAGTTTAACTAGCGGGAGGGGTACCGGGGAGCTGTTTTTT. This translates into CASSLTSGRGTGELFF.

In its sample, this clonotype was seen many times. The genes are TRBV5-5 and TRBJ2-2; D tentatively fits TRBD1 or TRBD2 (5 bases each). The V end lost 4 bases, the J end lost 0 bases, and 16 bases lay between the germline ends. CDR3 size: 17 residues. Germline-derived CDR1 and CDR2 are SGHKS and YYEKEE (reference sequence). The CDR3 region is CASSGGWTGPNTGELFF. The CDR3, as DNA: TGTGCCAGCAGCGGCGGATGGACGGGACCGAACACCGGGGAGCTGTTTTTT.

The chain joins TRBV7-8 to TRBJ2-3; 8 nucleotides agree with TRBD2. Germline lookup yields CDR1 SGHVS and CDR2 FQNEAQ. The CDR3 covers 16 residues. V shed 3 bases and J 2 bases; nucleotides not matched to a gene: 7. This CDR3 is CASSFQSGRPTDTQYF. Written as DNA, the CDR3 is TGTGCCAGCAGCTTTCAAAGCGGGAGACCCACAGATACGCAGTATTTT.

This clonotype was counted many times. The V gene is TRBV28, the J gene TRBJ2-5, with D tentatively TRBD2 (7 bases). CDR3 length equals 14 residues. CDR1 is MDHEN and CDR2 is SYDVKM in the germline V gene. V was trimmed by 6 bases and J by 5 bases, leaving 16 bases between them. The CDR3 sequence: CASRPPGEGETQYF. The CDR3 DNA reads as TGTGCCAGCAGGCCCCCAGGGGAGGGGGAGACCCAGTACTTC.

In DNA form, the CDR3 reads TGTGCCAGCACCGTAGCGGGAGCCAAAAACATTCAGTACTTC. Protein sequence: CASTVAGAKNIQYF. J is TRBJ2-4 and V is TRBV28, with 7 bases matching TRBD2. Germline CDR1 MDHEN, CDR2 SYDVKM. The CDR3 is 14 amino acids. V shed 7 bases, J shed 0 bases, and the junction held 3 bases outside the gene matches.

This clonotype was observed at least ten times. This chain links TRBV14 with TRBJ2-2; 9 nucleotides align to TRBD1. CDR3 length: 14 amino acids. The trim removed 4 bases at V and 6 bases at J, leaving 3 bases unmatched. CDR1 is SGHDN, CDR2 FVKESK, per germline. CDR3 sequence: CASSPHRGPGELFF. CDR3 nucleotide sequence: TGTGCCAGCAGCCCACACAGGGGGCCCGGGGAGCTGTTTTTT.

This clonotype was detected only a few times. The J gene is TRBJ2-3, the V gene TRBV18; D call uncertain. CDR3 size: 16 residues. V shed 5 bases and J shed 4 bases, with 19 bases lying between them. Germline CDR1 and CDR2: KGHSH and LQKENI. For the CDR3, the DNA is TGTGCCAGCTCATCTCGCAGAGACTCCGTAGCAGATACGCAGTATTTT. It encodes CASSSRRDSVADTQYF.

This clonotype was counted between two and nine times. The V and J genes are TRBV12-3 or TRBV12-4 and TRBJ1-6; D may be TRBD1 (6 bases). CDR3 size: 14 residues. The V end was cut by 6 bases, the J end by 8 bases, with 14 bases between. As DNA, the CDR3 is TGTGCCAGCAGCATAGGGGGGGCGGATTCACCCCTCCACTTT. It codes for CASSIGGADSPLHF.

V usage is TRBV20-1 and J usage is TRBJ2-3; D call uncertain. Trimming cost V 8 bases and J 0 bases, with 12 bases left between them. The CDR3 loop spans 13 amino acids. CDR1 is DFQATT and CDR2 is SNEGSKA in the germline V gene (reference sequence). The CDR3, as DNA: TGCAGTCCACAAGAACGGAGCACAGATACGCAGTATTTT. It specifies CSPQERSTDTQYF.

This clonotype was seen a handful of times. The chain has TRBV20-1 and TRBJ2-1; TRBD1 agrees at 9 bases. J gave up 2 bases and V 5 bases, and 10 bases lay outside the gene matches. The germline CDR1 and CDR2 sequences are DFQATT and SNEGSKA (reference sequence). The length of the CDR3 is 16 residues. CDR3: CSAPTGGGLAYNEQFF. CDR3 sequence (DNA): TGCAGTGCTCCGACAGGGGGGGGCCTTGCCTACAATGAGCAGTTCTTC.

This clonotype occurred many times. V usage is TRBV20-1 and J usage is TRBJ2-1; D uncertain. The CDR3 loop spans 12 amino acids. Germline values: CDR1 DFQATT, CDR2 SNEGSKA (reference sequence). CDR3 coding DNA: TGCAGCCTTTGGGGCTCCTACAATGAGCAGTTCTTC. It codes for CSLWGSYNEQFF.

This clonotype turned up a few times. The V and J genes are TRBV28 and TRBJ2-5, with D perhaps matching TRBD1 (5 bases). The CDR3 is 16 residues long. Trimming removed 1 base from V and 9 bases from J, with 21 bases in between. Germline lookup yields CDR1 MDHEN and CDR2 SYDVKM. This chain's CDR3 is CASSLFPPRAGMAQYF. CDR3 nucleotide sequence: TGTGCCAGCAGTTTATTTCCCCCCAGGGCCGGTATGGCCCAGTACTTC.

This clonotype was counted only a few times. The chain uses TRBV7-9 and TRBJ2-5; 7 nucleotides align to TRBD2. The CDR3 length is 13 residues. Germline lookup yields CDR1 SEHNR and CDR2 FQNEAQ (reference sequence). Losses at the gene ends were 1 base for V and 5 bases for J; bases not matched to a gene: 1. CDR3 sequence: CASSLGGSETQYF. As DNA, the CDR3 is TGTGCCAGCAGCTTAGGCGGGAGCGAGACCCAGTACTTC. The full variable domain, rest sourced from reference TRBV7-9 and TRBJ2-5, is DTGVSQNPRHKITKRGQNVTFRCDPISEHNRLYWYRQTLGQGPEFLTYFQNEAQLEKSRLLSDRFSAERPKGSFSTLEIQRTEQGDSAMYLCASSLGGSETQYFGPGTRLLVL.

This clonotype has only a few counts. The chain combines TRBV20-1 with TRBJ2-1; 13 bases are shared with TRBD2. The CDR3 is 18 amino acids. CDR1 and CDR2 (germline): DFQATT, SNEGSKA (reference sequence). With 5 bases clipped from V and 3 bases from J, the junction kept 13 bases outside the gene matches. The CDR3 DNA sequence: TGCAGTGCTTTAGGGACTAGCGGGGTGCTGTGGGTCTACAATGAGCAGTTCTTC. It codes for CSALGTSGVLWVYNEQFF.

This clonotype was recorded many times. The CDR3 reads CASSLVSYNQPQHF. For the CDR3, the DNA is TGTGCCAGCAGTTTAGTTAGTTACAATCAGCCCCAGCATTTT. The genes are TRBV28 and TRBJ1-5; D gene unclear. Germline CDR1 reads MDHEN; CDR2 reads SYDVKM. With 2 bases removed from V and 3 bases from J, the gap between germline ends came to 8 bases. The CDR3 sequence is 14 residues long.

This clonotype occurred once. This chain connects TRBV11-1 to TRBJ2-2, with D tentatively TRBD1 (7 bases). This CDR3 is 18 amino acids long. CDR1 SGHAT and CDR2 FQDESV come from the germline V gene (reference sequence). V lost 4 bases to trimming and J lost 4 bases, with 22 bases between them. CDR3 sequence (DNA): TGTGCCAGCAGCTCCCCCTTGGGCGGGACAGTGCCCACCGGGGAGCTGTTTTTT. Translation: CASSSPLGGTVPTGELFF.

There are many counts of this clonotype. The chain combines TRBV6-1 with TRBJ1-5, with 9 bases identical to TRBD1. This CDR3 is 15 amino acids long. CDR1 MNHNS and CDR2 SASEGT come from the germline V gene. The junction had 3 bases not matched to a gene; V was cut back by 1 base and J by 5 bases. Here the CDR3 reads CASSEGGQGYQPQHF. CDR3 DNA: TGTGCCAGCAGTGAAGGGGGACAGGGTTATCAGCCCCAGCATTTT.

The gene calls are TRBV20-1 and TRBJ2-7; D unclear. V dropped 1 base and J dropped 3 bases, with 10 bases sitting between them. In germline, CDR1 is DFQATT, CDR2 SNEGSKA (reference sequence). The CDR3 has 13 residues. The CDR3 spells CSARGLVNYEQYF. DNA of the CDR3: TGCAGTGCTAGAGGCCTAGTCAACTACGAGCAGTACTTC.